This T cell receptor (beta chain) is from a study of blood T cells in healthy people across ages. This CDR3 region has 16 residues. The germline gives CDR1 MDHEN, CDR2 SYDVKM. Trimming at V came to 6 bases and at J to 4 bases, leaving 13 bases not matched to a gene. Concerning this clonotype itself: Antigen unknown.

Study-level findings and limits: Those diversity estimates obtained from one million T cells were thought to be underestimates. Per-million-T-cell TCR beta diversity fell roughly linearly with age. Donor CMV status, an unknown factor, possibly confounded changes in expanded clonotypes.

With a J-beta primer mix and a sample-barcoded 5' primer, a second PCR ran roughly 6 to 12 cycles. A single record per CDR3 protein comes from TCRdb applying MiXCR to the 5' RACE reads. Of about 600,000 distinct CDR3 sequences listed, roughly 48% are singletons. The sequencing sample was made of blood. The sequence came from an elderly man in good health. The chain uses TRBV28 and TRBJ2-3; 7 bases align to TRBD2. In DNA form, the CDR3 reads TGTGCCAGCAGACTACGGGGCGGGAGTCAATCAGATACGCAGTATTTT. This translates into CASRLRGGSQSDTQYF.